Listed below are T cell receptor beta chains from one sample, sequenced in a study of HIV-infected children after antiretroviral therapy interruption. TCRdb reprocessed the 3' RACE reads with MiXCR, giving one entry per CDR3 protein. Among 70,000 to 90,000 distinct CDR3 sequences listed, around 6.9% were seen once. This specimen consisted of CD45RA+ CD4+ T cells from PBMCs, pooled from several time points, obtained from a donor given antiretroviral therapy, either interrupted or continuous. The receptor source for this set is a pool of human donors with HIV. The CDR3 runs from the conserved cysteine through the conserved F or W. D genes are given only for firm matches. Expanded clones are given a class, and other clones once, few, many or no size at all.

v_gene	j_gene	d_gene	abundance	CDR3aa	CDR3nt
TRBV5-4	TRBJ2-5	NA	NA	CASSLIEGGETQYF	TGTGCCAGCAGCTTGATCGAGGGAGGAGAGACCCAGTACTTC
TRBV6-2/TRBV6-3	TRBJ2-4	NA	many	CASSPPGGAKNIQYF	TGTGCCAGCAGTCCCCCAGGGGGGGCCAAAAACATTCAGTACTTC
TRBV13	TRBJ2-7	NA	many	CASSLWTDSYEQYF	TGTGCCAGCAGCTTATGGACTGATTCCTACGAGCAGTACTTC
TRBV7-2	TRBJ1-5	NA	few	CASSQGPNRDQPQHF	TGTGCCAGCAGCCAGGGCCCCAACAGGGATCAGCCCCAGCATTTT
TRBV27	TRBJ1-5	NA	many	CASSLLGESQPQHF	TGTGCCAGCAGTTTGTTAGGCGAAAGTCAGCCCCAGCATTTT
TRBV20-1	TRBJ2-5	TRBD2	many	CSARPSGGQETQYF	TGCAGTGCTCGACCGAGCGGGGGCCAAGAGACCCAGTACTTC
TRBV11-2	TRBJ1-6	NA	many	CASSLVRGGDSPLHF	TGTGCCAGCAGCTTAGTCCGGGGTGGGGATTCACCCCTCCACTTT
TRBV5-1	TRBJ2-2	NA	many	CASSFLSTGELFF	TGCGCCAGCAGCTTTCTATCCACCGGGGAGCTGTTTTTT
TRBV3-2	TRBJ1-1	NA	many	CASSPEYGTEAFF	TGTGCCAGCAGCCCAGAATATGGCACTGAAGCTTTCTTT
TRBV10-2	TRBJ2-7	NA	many	CASSESRAFTHYEQYF	TGCGCCAGCAGTGAGTCGAGGGCATTTACCCATTACGAGCAGTACTTC
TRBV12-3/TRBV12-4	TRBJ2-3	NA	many	CASRPRRSTDTQYF	TGTGCCAGCAGGCCCCGAAGGAGTACAGATACGCAGTATTTT
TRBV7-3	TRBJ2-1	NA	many	CASSLTGFRSEQFF	TGTGCCAGCAGCTTAACAGGGTTTCGGAGTGAGCAGTTCTTC
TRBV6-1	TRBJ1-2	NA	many	CASSEALVTDGYTF	TGTGCCAGCAGTGAAGCTCTAGTGACCGATGGCTACACCTTC
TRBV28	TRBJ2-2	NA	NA	CASSEGLAGSGELFF	TGTGCCAGCAGTGAGGGGCTAGCCGGCAGCGGGGAGCTGTTTTTT
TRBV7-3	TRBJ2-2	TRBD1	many	CASSLGQGVQGTGELFF	TGTGCCAGCAGCTTAGGCCAGGGGGTACAAGGCACCGGGGAGCTGTTTTTT
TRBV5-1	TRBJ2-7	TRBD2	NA	CASSLKGLAASYEQYF	TGCGCCAGCAGCTTGAAGGGACTAGCAGCCTCCTACGAGCAGTACTTC
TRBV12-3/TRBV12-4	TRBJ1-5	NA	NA	CASSPAGDNQPQHF	TGTGCCAGCAGTCCAGCGGGGGACAATCAGCCCCAGCATTTT